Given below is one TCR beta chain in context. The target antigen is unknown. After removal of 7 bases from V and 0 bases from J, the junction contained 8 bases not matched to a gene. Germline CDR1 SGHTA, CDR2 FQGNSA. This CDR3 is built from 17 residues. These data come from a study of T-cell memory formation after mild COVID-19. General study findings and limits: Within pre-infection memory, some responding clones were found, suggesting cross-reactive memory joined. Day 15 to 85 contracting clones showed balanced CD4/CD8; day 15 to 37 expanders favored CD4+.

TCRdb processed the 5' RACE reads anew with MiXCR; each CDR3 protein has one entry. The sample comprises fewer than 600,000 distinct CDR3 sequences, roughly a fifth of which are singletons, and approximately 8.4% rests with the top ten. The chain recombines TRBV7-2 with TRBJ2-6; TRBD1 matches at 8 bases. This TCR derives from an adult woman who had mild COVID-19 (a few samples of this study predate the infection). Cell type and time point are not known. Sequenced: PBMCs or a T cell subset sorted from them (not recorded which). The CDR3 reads CASNHRDRNSGANVLTF. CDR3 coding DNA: TGTGCCAGCAACCACCGGGACAGGAACTCTGGGGCCAACGTCCTGACTTTC. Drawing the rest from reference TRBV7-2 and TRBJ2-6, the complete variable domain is GAGVSQSPSNKVTEKGKDVELRCDPISGHTALYWYRQSLGQGLEFLIYFQGNSAPDKSGLPSDRFSAERTGGSVSTLTIQRTQQEDSAVYLCASNHRDRNSGANVLTFGAGSRLTVL.